The T cell receptor (beta chain) described here comes from a study of blood T cell repertoires in COVID-19. Study overall: In each case, the material was cDNA or gDNA derived from T cells, B-cell-depleted T cells, or PBMCs.

From germline, CDR1 is MNHEY and CDR2 SMNVEV (reference sequence). This CDR3 comprises 18 residues. V gave up 6 bases and J gave up 0 bases; unmatched junction bases: 12. Study processing details: Estimation of nucleated cell counts relied on the amplification of reference gene primers. Sequenced by immunoSEQ multiplex PCR; TCRdb stores in-frame clones only, minus some. V, J and clone size were drawn from that table, and D and trimming were deduced from the DNA. The sample carries about 55,000 clones, 86% recorded once. The chain couples TRBV27 to TRBJ1-5; TRBD1 aligns across 9 bases. Material for sequencing was peripheral blood. This receptor was taken from a woman older than 75 with acute or convalescent COVID-19. The CDR3 spells CASSRTGTGKYSNQPQHF. In DNA, the CDR3 is TGTGCCAGCAGCCGCACCGGGACAGGGAAATATAGCAATCAGCCCCAGCATTTT.